These 5 T cell receptor beta chains originate from one sample sequenced in a study of cytomegalovirus exposure and HLA in healthy donors. The PCR was carried out with 60 Vbeta primers and 13 Jbeta primers. Profiling relied on immunoSEQ multiplex PCR, and the TCRdb table lists in-frame clones only, not all of them. The table records around 130,000 clones, about 73% of them present only once. Material: PBMCs. The receptor source for this set is a human donor in good health.

DNA of the CDR3: TGTGCCAGCTCAAAACTCGACGGACTAGCTGGGGGGAACACCGGGGAGCTGTTTTTT. It specifies CASSKLDGLAGGNTGELFF. V gene TRBV18 combines with J gene TRBJ2-2; TRBD2 agrees at 8 bases. Trimming removed 5 bases from V and 1 base from J; junction bases left unmatched: 15. Germline V gives CDR1 KGHSH, CDR2 LQKENI. The CDR3 has 19 residues.

In this sample, this clone turned up once. The rearrangement joins TRBV27 to TRBJ1-1; no definite D call. The length of the CDR3 is 15 residues. V lost 5 bases and J lost 3, with 16 bases in between. Per the germline V gene, CDR1 is MNHEY and CDR2 is SMNVEV (reference sequence). This chain's CDR3 is CASSVGGLSYTEAFF. The CDR3, as DNA: TGTGCCAGCAGTGTCGGTGGACTGTCGTACACTGAAGCTTTCTTT.

The chain employs TRBV7-9 and TRBJ2-1; perhaps TRBD1 as D (6 bases). Germline CDR1 reads SEHNR; CDR2 reads FQNEAQ (reference sequence). This CDR3 region has 14 residues. Trimming shortened V by 5 bases and J by 7 bases, and 15 bases separated the two germline ends. In DNA, the CDR3 is TGTGCCAGCAGCATAAAGGGGACAAAAAATGAGCAGTTCTTC. Translated: CASSIKGTKNEQFF.

Concerning this clone: This CDR3 is also generated by other DNA sequences in the sample. The V call is TRBV5-1, the J call TRBJ2-7; perhaps TRBD1 as D (5 bases). This CDR3 has 13 residues. The germline gives CDR1 SGHRS, CDR2 YFSETQ. V lost 4 bases to trimming and J lost 1 base, with 9 bases between them. This CDR3 is CASSLGASYEQYF. CDR3 bases: TGCGCCAGCAGCCTTGGGGCTTCCTACGAGCAGTACTTC.

V is TRBV2 and J is TRBJ2-1; D possibly corresponds to TRBD2 (5 bases). CDR3 length: 18 amino acids. Trimming left V 8 bases short and J 4 bases short, with 27 bases between. CDR1 SNHLY and CDR2 FYNNEI come from the germline V gene. CDR3 sequence reads: CASLSQARVLGFYNEQFF. The DNA of the CDR3 is TGTGCCAGCCTTAGCCAGGCGAGGGTTTTGGGTTTTTACAATGAGCAGTTCTTC.